The rows below give T cell receptor beta chains drawn from one sample of a study of T cells in Graves' hyperthyroidism and ophthalmopathy. One entry per CDR3 protein results from TCRdb running MiXCR on the multiplex PCR reads. The sample contains some 600,000 distinct CDR3 sequences, more than 11% of which appear only once. The specimen was blood. The receptors were sampled from a woman in her twenties or thirties with Graves' hyperthyroidism that later progressed to Graves' ophthalmopathy. The CDR3 runs from the conserved cysteine through the conserved F or W. A D gene is named only where the DNA matches it firmly. A clone size is listed for some rows: how often the clone was seen (once, few, many), or a class if it is expanded.

TRBJ2-7 | TRBD2 | many | TRBV20-1 | TGCAGTGCTAGAGATTTCGCGGGAGGCGGGAACGAGCAGTACTTC | CSARDFAGGGNEQYF
TRBJ2-3 | TRBD1 | few | TRBV3-1 | TGTGCCAGCAGCCTTTGGACAGGGTCGGATACGCAGTATTTT | CASSLWTGSDTQYF
TRBJ1-6 | NA | NA | TRBV30 | TGTGCCTGGAGTTTCGGCAGCCACTCCTATAATTCACCCCTCCACTTT | CAWSFGSHSYNSPLHF
TRBJ2-2 | TRBD2 | few | TRBV20-1 | TGCAGTGTACTAGCGGGAGGCACCGGGGAGCTGTTTTTT | CSVLAGGTGELFF
TRBJ1-5 | NA | NA | TRBV19 | TGTGCCAGTAGCCCTCCCGGCAGTTACCCTCAGCCCCAGCATTTT | CASSPPGSYPQPQHF
TRBJ2-5 | TRBD2 | many | TRBV7-9 | TGTGCCAGCAGCTACAGGACTAGCGAGGAAGAGACCCAGTACTTC | CASSYRTSEEETQYF
TRBJ2-2 | TRBD2 | few | TRBV5-1 | TGCGCCAGCAGCTTGACGGGGACTAGCGTCCCCGGGGAGCTGTTTTTT | CASSLTGTSVPGELFF
TRBJ1-6 | NA | many | TRBV6-1 | TGTGCCAGCAGTGAAGTCCCCAATTCACCCCTCCACTTT | CASSEVPNSPLHF
TRBJ2-1 | TRBD2 | many | TRBV20-1 | TGCAGTGCTAGTTCAATAGTGTCAGCGGGAAGTCATGAGCAGTTCTTC | CSASSIVSAGSHEQFF
TRBJ2-7 | TRBD2 | many | TRBV19 | TGTGCCAGTACCACACTAGCGGGGGTGCAGTACTTC | CASTTLAGVQYF
TRBJ2-3 | TRBD1 | many | TRBV24-1 | TGTGCCACCAGTGAACCCAGGGACAGCTCTAGCACAGATACGCAGTATTTT | CATSEPRDSSSTDTQYF
TRBJ2-1 | NA | NA | TRBV24-1 | TGTGCCACCAGTGATTCCCCTCTCGGGCAGAGCTCCTACAATGAGCAGTTCTTC | CATSDSPLGQSSYNEQFF
TRBJ2-3 | NA | few | TRBV10-2 | TGCGCCAGCAGTGAGGAGGGACCCCCAGATACGCAGTATTTT | CASSEEGPPDTQYF
TRBJ2-7 | NA | NA | TRBV5-1 | TGCGCCACCTCCCCACAACCGACTAGTTCTCCGGGCGAGCAGTACTTC | CATSPQPTSSPGEQYF
TRBJ2-1 | NA | few | TRBV7-2 | TGTGCCAGCAGCTTAGTTGTCCGAGACAATGAGCAGTTCTTC | CASSLVVRDNEQFF
TRBJ2-7 | NA | many | TRBV12-5 | TGTGCTAGTGGTTCCCCGCTGGGGAATAGGTACGAGCAGTACTTC | CASGSPLGNRYEQYF
TRBJ1-5 | NA | many | TRBV5-1 | TGCGCCAGCAGCGCAACAGACAATCAGCCCCAGCATTTT | CASSATDNQPQHF
TRBJ2-2 | TRBD2 | NA | TRBV24-1 | TGTGCCACCAGTGACCAACTAGCGGGCCCCCTATTCACCGGGGAGCTGTTTTTT | CATSDQLAGPLFTGELFF
TRBJ1-1 | NA | many | TRBV11-2 | TGTGCCAGCAGAATTAGTTGGGGCGGGGAAGCTTTCTTT | CASRISWGGEAFF
TRBJ1-1 | NA | NA | TRBV6-1 | TGTGCCAGCAGGCCAGGGCCTAACTCTGAAGCTTTCTTT | CASRPGPNSEAFF
TRBJ2-2 | NA | few | TRBV29-1 | TGCAGCGTTGAAGATAGTATAAGCGGGAACACCGGGGAGCTGTTTTTT | CSVEDSISGNTGELFF
TRBJ2-1 | NA | many | TRBV30 | TGTGCCTGGAAGCGGCCTGGGGACTTCAGGGAGCAGTTCTTC | CAWKRPGDFREQFF
TRBJ2-2 | TRBD2 | once | TRBV9 | TGTGCCAGCAGCGTAGGTGCGGGGGACACCGGGGAGCTGTTTTTT | CASSVGAGDTGELFF
TRBJ2-7 | NA | many | TRBV12-3/TRBV12-4 | TGTGCCAGCAACCGTCAGTCCGGCGAGCAGTACTTC | CASNRQSGEQYF
TRBJ2-2 | NA | many | TRBV12-3/TRBV12-4 | TGTGCCAGCAGTTTGTTATACACCGGGGAGCTGTTTTTT | CASSLLYTGELFF
TRBJ2-7 | NA | few | TRBV18 | TGTGCCAGCTCACCAGGGAAGAACCCCTACGAGCAGTACTTC | CASSPGKNPYEQYF
TRBJ2-7 | NA | many | TRBV7-9 | TGTGCCAGCAGCTTAGTGCCGGAGTCCTACGAGCAGTACTTC | CASSLVPESYEQYF
TRBJ1-2 | NA | many | TRBV6-1 | TGTGCCAGCAGCCCCGGGGATTCTTATGTCTACACCTTC | CASSPGDSYVYTF
TRBJ1-5 | NA | NA | TRBV3-1 | TGTGCCAGCAGCCCCCCCTGGGGCAGGGATCAGCCCCAGCATTTT | CASSPPWGRDQPQHF
TRBJ1-1 | NA | NA | TRBV29-1 | TGCAGCGTTGAAGGGGTACAGGGTTACACTGAAGCTTTCTTT | CSVEGVQGYTEAFF
TRBJ1-2 | TRBD1 | many | TRBV12-5 | TGTGCTAGTGGTTTAAGGGCAGGGGGTACACACACCTTC | CASGLRAGGTHTF
TRBJ2-6 | NA | many | TRBV12-5 | TGTGCTAGTGGGGGGGGACAGAAACTCTCTGGGGCCAACGTCCTGACTTTC | CASGGGQKLSGANVLTF
TRBJ2-6 | NA | many | TRBV5-1 | TGCGCCAGCAGCTCGGCGAGGGGAACTGGGGCCAACGTCCTGACTTTC | CASSSARGTGANVLTF
TRBJ2-2 | NA | few | TRBV28 | TGTGCCAGCAGTTCCGCTGGAAGGGCGAGTGCCGGGGAGCTGTTTTTT | CASSSAGRASAGELFF
TRBJ2-2 | NA | few | TRBV7-9 | TGTGCCAGCAGCTCACCGGGGGAGGCGGGAAAATATCCGGCGGGGGAGCTGTTTTTT | CASSSPGEAGKYPAGELFF